Shown below are 4 T cell receptor beta chains from a single sample sequenced in a study of T cell responses to AZD1222 COVID-19 vaccine. Generated by immunoSEQ multiplex PCR, the TCRdb table keeps only in-frame clones and is missing some. The sample records 100,000 to 150,000 clones, 70% to 90% being singletons. This specimen was peripheral blood, taken on day 0 of AZD1222 vaccination. Source of these receptors: an adult in good health.

In its sample, this clone was seen once. V gene TRBV7-9 combines with J gene TRBJ1-5, with D possibly being TRBD1 (6 bases). V was cut by 5 bases and J by 1 base, with 12 bases left in between. The CDR3 consists of 15 residues. The germline gives CDR1 SEHNR, CDR2 FQNEAQ (reference sequence). The CDR3 DNA follows: TGTGCCAGCAGCCCCCGGGGGGGCAGCAATCAGCCCCAGCATTTT. This codes for CASSPRGGSNQPQHF. Supplemented by reference TRBV7-9 and TRBJ1-5, the full variable domain reads DTGVSQNPRHKITKRGQNVTFRCDPISEHNRLYWYRQTLGQGPEFLTYFQNEAQLEKSRLLSDRFSAERPKGSFSTLEIQRTEQGDSAMYLCASSPRGGSNQPQHFGDGTRLSIL.

The rearrangement uses TRBV7-2 and TRBJ2-7, with 10 nucleotides matching TRBD1. This CDR3 comprises 14 residues. In germline, CDR1 is SGHTA, CDR2 FQGNSA. The trim removed 5 bases at V and 7 bases at J, leaving 8 bases unmatched. The CDR3 region is CASSATGGGGEQYF. Written as DNA, the CDR3 is TGTGCCAGCAGCGCGACAGGGGGCGGCGGAGAGCAGTACTTC.

The chain uses TRBV3-1 (or the pseudogene TRBV3-2) and TRBJ1-2, with a tentative D call TRBD1 (6 bases). CDR3 size: 12 residues. Germline V gene sequence: CDR1 LGHDT, CDR2 YNNKEL (reference sequence). The V gene lost 4 bases and the J gene lost 7 bases, with 10 bases spanning the gap. CDR3 region: CASSPRGLGYTF. The CDR3 DNA sequence: TGTGCCAGCAGCCCCAGGGGTCTTGGCTACACCTTC.

V usage is TRBV27 and J usage is TRBJ2-7; 7 nucleotides align to TRBD2. Germline trimming cut 2 bases from V and 2 bases from J; bases unmatched to any gene: 3. Germline V lookup: CDR1 MNHEY, CDR2 SMNVEV (reference sequence). CDR3 length: 14 residues. As DNA, the CDR3 is TGTGCCAGCAGTTTAGGCGGGAGTCCCTACGAGCAGTACTTC. Translation gives CASSLGGSPYEQYF.